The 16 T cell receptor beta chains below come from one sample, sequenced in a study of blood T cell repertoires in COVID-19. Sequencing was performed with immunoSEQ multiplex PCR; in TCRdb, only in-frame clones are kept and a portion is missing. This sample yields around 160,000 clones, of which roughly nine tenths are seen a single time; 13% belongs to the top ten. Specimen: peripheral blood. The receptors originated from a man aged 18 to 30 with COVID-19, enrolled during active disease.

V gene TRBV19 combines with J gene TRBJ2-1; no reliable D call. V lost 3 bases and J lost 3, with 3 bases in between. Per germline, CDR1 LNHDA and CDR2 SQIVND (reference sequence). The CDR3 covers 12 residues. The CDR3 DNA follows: TGTGCCAGTAGTATCCTCTACAATGAGCAGTTCTTC. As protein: CASSILYNEQFF.

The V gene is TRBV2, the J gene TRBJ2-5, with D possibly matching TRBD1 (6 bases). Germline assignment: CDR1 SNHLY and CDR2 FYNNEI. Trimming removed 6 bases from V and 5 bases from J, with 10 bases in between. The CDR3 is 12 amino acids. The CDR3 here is CASRGAWETQYF. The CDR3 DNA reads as TGTGCCAGCAGGGGGGCTTGGGAGACCCAGTACTTC.

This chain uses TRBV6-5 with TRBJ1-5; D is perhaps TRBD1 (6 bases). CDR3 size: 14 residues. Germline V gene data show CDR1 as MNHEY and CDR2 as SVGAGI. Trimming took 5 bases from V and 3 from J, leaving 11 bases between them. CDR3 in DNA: TGTGCCAGCAGTCCTGGACAGTCCAATCAGCCCCAGCATTTT. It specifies CASSPGQSNQPQHF.

The CDR3 reads CASSSRVMNTEAFF. CDR3 DNA: TGTGCCAGCAGTTCCCGGGTTATGAACACTGAAGCTTTCTTT. The rearrangement uses TRBV28 and TRBJ1-1; D remains ambiguous. V lost 4 bases, J lost 0 bases, and 9 bases lay in between. The germline gives CDR1 MDHEN, CDR2 SYDVKM. The CDR3 contains 14 residues.

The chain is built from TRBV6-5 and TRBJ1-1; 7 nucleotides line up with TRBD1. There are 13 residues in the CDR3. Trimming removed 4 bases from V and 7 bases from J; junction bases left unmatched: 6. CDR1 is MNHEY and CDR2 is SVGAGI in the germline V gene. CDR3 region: CASSLTRTGEAFF. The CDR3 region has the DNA TGTGCCAGCAGTTTGACCAGGACAGGTGAAGCTTTCTTT.

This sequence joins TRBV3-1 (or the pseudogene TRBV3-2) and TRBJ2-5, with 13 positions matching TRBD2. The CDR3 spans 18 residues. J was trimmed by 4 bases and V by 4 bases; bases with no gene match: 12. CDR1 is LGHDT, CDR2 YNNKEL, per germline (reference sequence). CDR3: CASSRGLAGAQGRETQYF. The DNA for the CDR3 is TGTGCCAGCAGCCGCGGACTAGCGGGAGCCCAAGGGAGAGAGACCCAGTACTTC.

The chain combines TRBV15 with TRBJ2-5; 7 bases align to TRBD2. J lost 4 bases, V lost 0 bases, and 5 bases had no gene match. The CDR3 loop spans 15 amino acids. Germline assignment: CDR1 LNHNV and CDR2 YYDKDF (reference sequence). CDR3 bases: TGTGCCACCAGCAGAGAATCTGGGGGGGTAGAGACCCAGTACTTC. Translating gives CATSRESGGVETQYF.

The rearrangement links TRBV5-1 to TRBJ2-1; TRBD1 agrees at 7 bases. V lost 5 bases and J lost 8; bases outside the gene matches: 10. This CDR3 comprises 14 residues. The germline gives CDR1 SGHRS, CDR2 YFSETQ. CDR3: CASRQDTGAYEQFF. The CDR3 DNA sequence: TGCGCCAGCAGACAAGATACAGGGGCCTATGAGCAGTTCTTC. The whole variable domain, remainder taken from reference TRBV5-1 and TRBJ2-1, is KAGVTQTPRYLIKTRGQQVTLSCSPISGHRSVSWYQQTPGQGLQFLFEYFSETQRNKGNFPGRFSGRQFSNSRSEMNVSTLELGDSALYLCASRQDTGAYEQFFGPGTRLTVL.

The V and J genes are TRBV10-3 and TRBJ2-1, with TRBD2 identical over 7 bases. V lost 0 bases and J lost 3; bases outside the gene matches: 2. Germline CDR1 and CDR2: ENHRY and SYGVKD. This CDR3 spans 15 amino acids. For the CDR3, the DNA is TGTGCCATCAGTGAGTCCCCGGGAGGCTACAATGAGCAGTTCTTC. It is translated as CAISESPGGYNEQFF.

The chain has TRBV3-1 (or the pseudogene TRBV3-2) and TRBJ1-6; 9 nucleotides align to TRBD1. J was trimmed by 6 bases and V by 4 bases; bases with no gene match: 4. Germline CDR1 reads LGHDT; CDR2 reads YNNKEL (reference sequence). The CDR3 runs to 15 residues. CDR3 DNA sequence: TGTGCCAGCAGCCGGCGGGACAGGGTTAATTCACCCCTCCACTTT. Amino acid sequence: CASSRRDRVNSPLHF.

CDR3 amino acids: CARSSKKPTGDQPQHF. As DNA, the CDR3 is TGTGCCAGAAGCTCGAAAAAGCCGACAGGAGATCAGCCCCAGCATTTT. The chain is built from TRBV5-3 and TRBJ1-5; maybe TRBD1 (6 bases). TRBV5-3 is an ORF, with its function uncertain. V dropped 3 bases and J dropped 5 bases, with 18 bases sitting between them. The CDR3 totals 16 residues.

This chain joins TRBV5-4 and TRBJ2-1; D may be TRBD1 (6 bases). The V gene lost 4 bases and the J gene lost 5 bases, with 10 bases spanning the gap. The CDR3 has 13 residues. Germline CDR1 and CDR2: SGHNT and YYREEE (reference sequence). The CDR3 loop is CASSRDINNEQFF. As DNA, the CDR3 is TGTGCCAGCAGCCGGGACATCAACAATGAGCAGTTCTTC.

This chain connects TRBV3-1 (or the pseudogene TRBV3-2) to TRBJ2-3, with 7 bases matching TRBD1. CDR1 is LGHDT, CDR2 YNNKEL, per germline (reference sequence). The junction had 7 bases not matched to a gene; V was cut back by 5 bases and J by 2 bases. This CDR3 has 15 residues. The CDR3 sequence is CASSEQGHLTDTQYF. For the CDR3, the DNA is TGTGCCAGCAGCGAACAGGGGCATCTCACAGATACGCAGTATTTT.

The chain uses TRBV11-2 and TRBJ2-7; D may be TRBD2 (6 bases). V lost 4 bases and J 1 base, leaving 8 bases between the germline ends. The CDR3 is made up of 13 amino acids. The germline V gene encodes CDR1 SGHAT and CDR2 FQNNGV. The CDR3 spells CASSWGLSYEQYF. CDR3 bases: TGTGCCAGCAGCTGGGGACTGTCCTACGAGCAGTACTTC.

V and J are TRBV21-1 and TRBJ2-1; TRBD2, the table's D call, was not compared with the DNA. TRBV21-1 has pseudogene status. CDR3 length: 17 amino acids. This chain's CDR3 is CASSKGPTSGRYNEQFF. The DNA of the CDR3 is TGTGCCAGCAGCAAAGGTCCCACTAGCGGGAGATACAATGAGCAGTTCTTC.

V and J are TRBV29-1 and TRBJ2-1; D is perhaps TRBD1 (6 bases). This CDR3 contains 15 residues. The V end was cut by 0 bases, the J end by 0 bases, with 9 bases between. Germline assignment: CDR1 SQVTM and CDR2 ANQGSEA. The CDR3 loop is CSVEDQGSSYNEQFF. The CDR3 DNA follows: TGCAGCGTTGAAGATCAGGGGAGCTCCTACAATGAGCAGTTCTTC.